This passage covers 24 T cell receptor beta chains from one sample sequenced in a study of shared clonotypes between healthy human individuals. Naive-designated CD8 cells lacked CD45RO, were positively enriched for CCR7, and omitted terminally differentiated effector memory CD45RA+ cells. Here immunoSEQ multiplex PCR was the method, and the copy in TCRdb shows in-frame clones only, minus some. The sample has more than 600,000 clones; about 91% are singletons. Sequenced input: naive CD8+ T cells sorted from blood. These receptors came from a young man in good health.

V usage is TRBV2 and J usage is TRBJ2-7; D perhaps matches TRBD1 (5 bases). CDR1 and CDR2 (germline): SNHLY, FYNNEI. V was clipped by 3 bases and J by 4 bases, with 7 bases between them. CDR3 length: 12 residues. This chain's CDR3 is CASSDRAYEQYF. CDR3 nucleotide sequence: TGTGCCAGCAGTGACAGGGCGTACGAGCAGTACTTC. Supplemented by reference TRBV2 and TRBJ2-7, the full variable domain reads EPEVTQTPSHQVTQMGQEVILRCVPISNHLYFYWYRQILGQKVEFLVSFYNNEISEKSEIFDDQFSVERPDGSNFTLKIRSTKLEDSAMYFCASSDRAYEQYFGPGTRLTVT.

A single count supports this clone. This chain joins TRBV10-3 and TRBJ1-2; unclear D gene. The CDR3 is made up of 17 amino acids. CDR1 and CDR2 (germline): ENHRY, SYGVKD. V lost 10 bases, J lost 0 bases, and 24 bases lay in between. The CDR3 spells CATQNRTKAGANYGYTF. CDR3 nucleotide sequence: TGTGCCACCCAAAATCGGACTAAGGCCGGGGCTAACTATGGCTACACCTTC.

The chain is built from TRBV27 and TRBJ2-2; D perhaps matches TRBD1 (5 bases). Trimming left V 4 bases short and J 1 base short, with 10 bases between. Looked up from germline, CDR1 is MNHEY and CDR2 is SMNVEV (reference sequence). The CDR3 contains 15 residues. The CDR3 region is CASSWVQGNTGELFF. For the CDR3, the DNA is TGTGCCAGCAGTTGGGTCCAGGGGAACACCGGGGAGCTGTTTTTT.

This rearrangement joins TRBV6-6 to TRBJ2-3; no clear D gene. Germline V gene lookup returns CDR1 MNHNY and CDR2 SVGAGI (reference sequence). The CDR3 spans 16 residues. With 0 bases removed from V and 4 bases from J, the gap between germline ends came to 14 bases. The CDR3 bases are TGTGCCAGCAGTTACTCTAGGGCCTACCGTCCAGATACGCAGTATTTT. It translates to CASSYSRAYRPDTQYF.

This clone was seen once. The chain couples TRBV11-1 to TRBJ2-5, with TRBD1 matching over 9 bases. The J call may be mistaken, given a closer DNA end match to TRBJ2-7. Germline CDR1 SGHAT, CDR2 FQDESV (reference sequence). The CDR3 is made up of 15 amino acids. Here the CDR3 DNA reads TGTGCCAGCAGCATAAACAGGGGGCCCGGCTACGAGCAGTACTTC. It is translated as CASSINRGPGYEQYF.

The V and J genes are TRBV25-1 and TRBJ1-2; D remains ambiguous. CDR1 is MGHDK, CDR2 SYGVNS, per germline. V was clipped by 10 bases and J by 6 bases, with 15 bases between them. The CDR3 totals 12 residues. The CDR3, as DNA: TGTGCCACCCAGAGAGGTTATGATGGCTACACCTTC. It translates to CATQRGYDGYTF.

The chain carries TRBV29-1 and TRBJ1-1; 12 bases line up with TRBD1. The CDR3 has 16 amino acids. V shed 2 bases and J 7 bases; nucleotides not matched to a gene: 11. The germline gives CDR1 SQVTM, CDR2 ANQGSEA. The CDR3 DNA reads as TGCAGCGTTGAAAGGGACAGGGGGCACTCTTTGGGTGAAGCTTTCTTT. This gives the protein CSVERDRGHSLGEAFF.

The chain joins TRBV29-1 to TRBJ2-7; D ambiguous. V was clipped by 4 bases and J by 2 bases, with 12 bases between them. Germline values: CDR1 SQVTM, CDR2 ANQGSEA. The CDR3 spans 13 residues. Here the CDR3 reads CSVAGHEPYEQYF. CDR3 DNA: TGCAGCGTTGCGGGCCACGAACCCTACGAGCAGTACTTC.

V is TRBV21-1 and J is TRBJ1-2; TRBD1, the table's D call, lacks a check against the DNA. TRBV21-1 is noted as a pseudogene. This CDR3 contains 14 residues. The CDR3 reads CASSKFRQGRSYTF. The CDR3 DNA is TGTGCCAGCAGCAAATTTCGGCAGGGTCGGAGCTACACCTTC.

The sample holds one count of this clone. This chain joins TRBV5-1 and TRBJ2-1; 12 bases are shared with TRBD2. V was pared by 2 bases and J by 8 bases, with 8 bases of the junction left unmatched. The germline V gene has CDR1 SGHRS and CDR2 YFSETQ. The CDR3 sequence is 16 residues long. The CDR3 loop reads CASSLTLAGGPDEQFF. The DNA for the CDR3 is TGCGCCAGCAGCTTAACCCTAGCGGGAGGGCCCGATGAGCAGTTCTTC.

This chain uses TRBV29-1 with TRBJ2-7, with TRBD2 as a possible D gene (5 bases). This CDR3 has 15 residues. Germline CDR1 reads SQVTM; CDR2 reads ANQGSEA. The ends were cut back, 0 bases at V and 2 bases at J, with 14 bases in the middle. The CDR3 loop is CSVEDRGQQTYEQYF. The CDR3 DNA reads TGCAGCGTTGAAGATCGAGGGCAACAGACCTACGAGCAGTACTTC.

This rearrangement joins TRBV28 to TRBJ2-6, with TRBD1 identical over 8 bases. V lost 3 bases to trimming and J lost 4 bases; unmatched junction nucleotides: 8. Germline CDR1 MDHEN, CDR2 SYDVKM. This CDR3 region has 17 residues. The CDR3, as DNA: TGTGCCAGCAGTTTGGGACAGGCGTGGAGAGGGGCCAACGTCCTGACTTTC. This encodes CASSLGQAWRGANVLTF.

This sequence joins TRBV15 and TRBJ2-1; D is perhaps TRBD1 or TRBD2 (6 bases each). This CDR3 is 14 amino acids long. The V gene lost 6 bases and the J gene lost 7 bases, with 16 bases spanning the gap. Germline values: CDR1 LNHNV, CDR2 YYDKDF (reference sequence). The CDR3 region is CATSSGGRGNEQFF. DNA of the CDR3: TGTGCCACCAGTTCCGGGGGCAGAGGGAATGAGCAGTTCTTC.

Written as DNA, the CDR3 is TGTGCCAGCAGCTTGGGGTTAGGGGTCCCGGGCTATGGCTACACCTTC. The encoded protein is CASSLGLGVPGYGYTF. V usage is TRBV5-8 and J usage is TRBJ1-2; TRBD1 might be the D (5 bases). This CDR3 region has 16 residues. The germline V gene encodes CDR1 SGHTS and CDR2 YDEGEE. Trimming stripped 0 bases from V and 4 bases from J, with 16 bases between.

This chain connects TRBV10-2 to TRBJ2-1, with 13 bases identical to TRBD2. Germline CDR1 is WSHSY and CDR2 is SAAADI. Trimming took 7 bases from V and 10 from J; bases not matched to a gene: 13. The CDR3 consists of 16 residues. This CDR3 is CASNPLAGGPYAEQFF. The DNA for the CDR3 is TGCGCCAGCAACCCACTAGCGGGAGGGCCTTATGCCGAGCAGTTCTTC.

CDR3 coding DNA: TGTGCCTCCGTCAGGGGTTCCGGGGAGCTGTTTTTT. As protein: CASVRGSGELFF. The chain uses TRBV2 and TRBJ2-2; D might be TRBD1 (6 bases). V lost 11 bases and J 6 bases, leaving 13 bases between the germline ends. Germline CDR1 is SNHLY and CDR2 is FYNNEI. This CDR3 is 12 amino acids long.

The chain uses TRBV5-8 and TRBJ1-5; no firm D call. V was trimmed by 4 bases and J by 1 base, leaving 6 bases between them. This CDR3 region has 13 residues. Looked up from germline, CDR1 is SGHTS and CDR2 is YDEGEE. The CDR3 here is CASSQRSNQPQHF. The CDR3 DNA reads as TGTGCCAGCAGCCAGCGGAGCAATCAGCCCCAGCATTTT.

V gene TRBV21-1 combines with J gene TRBJ1-5. TRBV21-1 is marked as a pseudogene. CDR3 length: 15 residues. The CDR3 bases are TGTGCCAGCAGCAAAATGGAGGACACATATCAGCCCCAGCATTTT. As protein: CASSKMEDTYQPQHF.

Note on this clone: The same CDR3 arises from other DNA sequences in this sample as well. The chain carries TRBV7-8 and TRBJ2-7, with no clear D. Trimming took 1 base from V and 0 from J, leaving 13 bases between them. CDR1 SGHVS and CDR2 FQNEAQ come from the germline V gene. The CDR3 is 16 residues long. CDR3 coding DNA: TGTGCCAGCAGCTTAGATCAGCACAGAAGCTCCTACGAGCAGTACTTC. Protein: CASSLDQHRSSYEQYF.

This clone was recorded once. The chain uses TRBV5-1 and TRBJ2-2; 13 nucleotides align to TRBD2. V was pared by 0 bases and J by 6 bases, with 2 bases of the junction left unmatched. Germline V lookup: CDR1 SGHRS, CDR2 YFSETQ. CDR3 length: 16 amino acids. The CDR3 DNA reads TGCGCCAGCAGCTTGGGACTAGCGGGAGGCCCCGGGGAGCTGTTTTTT. It codes for CASSLGLAGGPGELFF. The complete variable domain, with remaining parts taken from reference TRBV5-1 and TRBJ2-2, reads KAGVTQTPRYLIKTRGQQVTLSCSPISGHRSVSWYQQTPGQGLQFLFEYFSETQRNKGNFPGRFSGRQFSNSRSEMNVSTLELGDSALYLCASSLGLAGGPGELFFGEGSRLTVL.

The chain is built from TRBV7-6 and TRBJ2-7; tentative D call: TRBD2 (5 bases). V lost 5 bases and J 2 bases, leaving 16 bases between the germline ends. The CDR3 sequence is 15 residues long. CDR1 and CDR2 (germline): SGHVS, FNYEAQ. In nucleotides, the CDR3 is TGTGCCAGCAGCCAGGAGGCGACAAGGACCTACGAGCAGTACTTC. Translated, it gives CASSQEATRTYEQYF.

V and J are TRBV5-6 and TRBJ1-2; the D is unclear. CDR3 length: 13 amino acids. CDR1 SGHDT and CDR2 YYEEEE come from the germline V gene. Trimming took off 0 bases at V and 4 bases at J, with 7 bases between the two ends. DNA for the CDR3: TGTGCCAGCAGCTTGGCCGCCGGCTATGGCTACACCTTC. Translating gives CASSLAAGYGYTF.

The rearrangement joins TRBV19 to TRBJ1-5; D call uncertain. Trimming stripped 1 base from V and 1 base from J, with 5 bases between. The CDR3 is 14 residues long. Germline V gives CDR1 LNHDA, CDR2 SQIVND (reference sequence). CDR3 sequence (DNA): TGTGCCAGTAGTATAGTTAAGAGCAATCAGCCCCAGCATTTT. The encoded protein is CASSIVKSNQPQHF. The full variable domain, its missing parts supplied by reference TRBV19 and TRBJ1-5, is DGGITQSPKYLFRKEGQNVTLSCEQNLNHDAMYWYRQDPGQGLRLIYYSQIVNDFQKGDIAEGYSVSREKKESFPLTVTSAQKNPTAFYLCASSIVKSNQPQHFGDGTRLSIL.

The gene calls are TRBV9 and TRBJ2-1, with D unresolved. Germline V lookup: CDR1 SGDLS, CDR2 YYNGEE. V gave up 4 bases and J gave up 0 bases, with 11 bases separating them. The CDR3 length is 15 residues. As DNA, the CDR3 is TGTGCCAGCAGCCGGACCCTTGACTCCTACAATGAGCAGTTCTTC. Residues: CASSRTLDSYNEQFF.